This is a list of T cell receptor beta chains from one sample in a study of Ad26.COV2.S vaccination and SARS-CoV-2 variants. Sequencing was performed with immunoSEQ multiplex PCR; in TCRdb, only in-frame clones are kept and a portion is missing. Seen here are hundreds of thousands of clones, around 87% observed once, and the top ten hold approximately 3.6%. The sequencing used peripheral blood, collected in a trial of Ad26.COV2.S vaccine versus placebo. These receptors were obtained from a person between 18 and 65 years old who received the Ad26.COV2.S COVID-19 vaccine or a placebo. Each CDR3 is given without its conserved first and last residue. The order of the fields is V gene, J gene, clone size, CDR3 protein. Clone size is stated in some rows and not others, as once, few, many or a class when expanded.

V gene: TRBV6-5; J gene: TRBJ2-7; clone size: .; CDR3 protein: ASSYSRTLSYEQY
V gene: TRBV5-8; J gene: TRBJ2-7; clone size: .; CDR3 protein: ASSLRGYEQY
V gene: TRBV3-1/TRBV3-2; J gene: TRBJ2-7; clone size: .; CDR3 protein: ASSQEGEGQGAYEQY
V gene: TRBV5-4; J gene: TRBJ1-3; clone size: .; CDR3 protein: ASSLAGGDTIY
V gene: TRBV4-1; J gene: TRBJ2-4; clone size: .; CDR3 protein: ASSQAVGRLN
V gene: TRBV4-2; J gene: TRBJ1-1; clone size: .; CDR3 protein: ASSQAEPGEAF
V gene: TRBV9; J gene: TRBJ1-2; clone size: .; CDR3 protein: ASSDTTAAGASGYT
V gene: TRBV19; J gene: TRBJ1-1; clone size: .; CDR3 protein: ASSPRKGVNTEAF
V gene: TRBV5-1; J gene: TRBJ2-2; clone size: .; CDR3 protein: ASSLAGQQTGELF
V gene: TRBV6-2/TRBV6-3; J gene: TRBJ2-1; clone size: once; CDR3 protein: ASSPTRTGGFHEQF
V gene: TRBV19; J gene: TRBJ1-4; clone size: .; CDR3 protein: ASSTRQGANEKLF
V gene: TRBV15; J gene: TRBJ2-3; clone size: .; CDR3 protein: ATSRDGVADTQY
V gene: TRBV12-3/TRBV12-4; J gene: TRBJ2-7; clone size: .; CDR3 protein: ASSWGSTYEQY
V gene: TRBV10-2; J gene: TRBJ1-2; clone size: .; CDR3 protein: ASSEWGAFGGYT
V gene: TRBV30; J gene: TRBJ1-5; clone size: once; CDR3 protein: AWRGGGEGNQPQH
V gene: TRBV7-6; J gene: TRBJ1-6; clone size: once; CDR3 protein: ASSPGQSPLH
V gene: TRBV5-1; J gene: TRBJ2-2; clone size: .; CDR3 protein: ASSSLLETGELF
V gene: TRBV6-6; J gene: TRBJ1-3; clone size: .; CDR3 protein: ASSYSRQSNTIY
V gene: TRBV15; J gene: TRBJ1-1; clone size: .; CDR3 protein: ATSREQGESTEAF
V gene: TRBV7-9; J gene: TRBJ1-1; clone size: .; CDR3 protein: ASSFRSFAN
V gene: TRBV5-8; J gene: TRBJ2-5; clone size: .; CDR3 protein: ASSSAGVDTQETQY
V gene: TRBV9; J gene: TRBJ2-1; clone size: .; CDR3 protein: ASSVRWEVNEQF
V gene: TRBV7-2; J gene: TRBJ1-3; clone size: few; CDR3 protein: ASSLTGVFTNTIY
V gene: TRBV14; J gene: TRBJ2-5; clone size: .; CDR3 protein: ASSQDTKVGGKRAQY
V gene: TRBV6-5; J gene: TRBJ1-1; clone size: .; CDR3 protein: ASSYSGTGNTEAF
V gene: TRBV11-2; J gene: TRBJ1-4; clone size: .; CDR3 protein: ASSLLRGYREKLF
V gene: TRBV7-2; J gene: TRBJ1-2; clone size: .; CDR3 protein: ASSLGGRTGYT
V gene: TRBV11-2; J gene: TRBJ1-4; clone size: once; CDR3 protein: ASSLEATNEKLF
V gene: TRBV12-3/TRBV12-4; J gene: TRBJ1-2; clone size: .; CDR3 protein: ASSFSGARGYT